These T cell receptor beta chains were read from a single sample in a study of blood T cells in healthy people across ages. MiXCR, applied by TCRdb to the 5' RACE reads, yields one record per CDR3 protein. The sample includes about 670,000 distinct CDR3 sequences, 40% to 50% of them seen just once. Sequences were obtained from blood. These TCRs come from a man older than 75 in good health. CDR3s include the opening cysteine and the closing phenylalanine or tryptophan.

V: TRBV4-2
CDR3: CASSQGQDGGGELFF

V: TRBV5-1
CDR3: CASSWASGSSDTQYF

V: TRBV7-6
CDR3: CASSPGRQGAWEQFF

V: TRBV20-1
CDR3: CSAVSGGKDNEQFF

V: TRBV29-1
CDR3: CSVEVLRRGGSPETQFF

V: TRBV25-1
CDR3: CASSEGGGLIDSPLHF

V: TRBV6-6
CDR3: CASSYAYEQYF

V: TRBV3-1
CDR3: CASSPSLGTSRSSTDTQYF

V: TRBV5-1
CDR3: CASSLNPGNTGELFF

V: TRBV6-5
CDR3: CASRTGTGGFNEQFF

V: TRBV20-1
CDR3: CGVRTGRLRREKLFF

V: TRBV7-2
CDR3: CASSLEAALAKNIQYF

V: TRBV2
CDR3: CASSSHRGPEETQYF

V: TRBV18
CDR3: CASSPGGAQPKNQETQYF

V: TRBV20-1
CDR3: CSVFPSGSDEQYF

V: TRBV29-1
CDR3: CSSEKGGAYNEQFF

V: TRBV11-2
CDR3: CASSLDGRSYGYTF

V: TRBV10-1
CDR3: CASSDYSTGGIAGGNEQFF

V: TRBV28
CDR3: CASRAPGGGNEQYF

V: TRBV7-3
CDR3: CASSLIPQGNEQFF

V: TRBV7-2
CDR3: CASSLGRSSGTSGYEQYF

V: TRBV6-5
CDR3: CASSYEARGFTMRQYF

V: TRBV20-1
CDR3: CSADRDPTDTQYF

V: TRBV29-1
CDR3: CSDQYGYNEQFF

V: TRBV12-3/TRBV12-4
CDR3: CASSFRLGPSPTDTQYF

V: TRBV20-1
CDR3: CSARAPGQGASEAFF